The following is a T cell receptor beta chain sequence with its context. Its antigen is currently unknown. This record belongs to a study of OX40 agonist ivuxolimab in advanced cancers. Study conclusions and caveats: Some nonresponders additionally presented with little normalized T-cell clonal expansion. In general, CD8+ T cells held more expanded clones than CD4+ did, on average. Dosing at 0.1 to 3.0 mg/kg was accompanied by clonal expansion of CD4+ and CD8+ blood T cells by week 6.

Profiled with immunoSEQ multiplex PCR; TCRdb holds only in-frame clones, not every one. The table lists tens of thousands of clones, roughly 80% of them singletons, with more than 9% in the top ten. Excluded were patients having autoimmune disease history or systemic immunosuppression. CDR1 and CDR2 (germline): MGHDK, SYGVNS. V dropped 6 bases and J dropped 6; count of bases not matched to a gene: 12. The CDR3 contains 16 residues. The TCR sequence derives from an adult with an advanced solid tumor such as melanoma, head and neck, liver or kidney cancer. The sequencing used CD4+ or CD8+ T cells sorted from blood, collected in a trial of the OX40 agonist ivuxolimab. The rearrangement joins TRBV25-1 to TRBJ2-2; 8 positions agree with TRBD2. CDR3 coding DNA: TGTGCCAGCAGGGGATTCGGAGCGGGAGAGGCCGGGGAGCTGTTTTTT. It encodes CASRGFGAGEAGELFF.